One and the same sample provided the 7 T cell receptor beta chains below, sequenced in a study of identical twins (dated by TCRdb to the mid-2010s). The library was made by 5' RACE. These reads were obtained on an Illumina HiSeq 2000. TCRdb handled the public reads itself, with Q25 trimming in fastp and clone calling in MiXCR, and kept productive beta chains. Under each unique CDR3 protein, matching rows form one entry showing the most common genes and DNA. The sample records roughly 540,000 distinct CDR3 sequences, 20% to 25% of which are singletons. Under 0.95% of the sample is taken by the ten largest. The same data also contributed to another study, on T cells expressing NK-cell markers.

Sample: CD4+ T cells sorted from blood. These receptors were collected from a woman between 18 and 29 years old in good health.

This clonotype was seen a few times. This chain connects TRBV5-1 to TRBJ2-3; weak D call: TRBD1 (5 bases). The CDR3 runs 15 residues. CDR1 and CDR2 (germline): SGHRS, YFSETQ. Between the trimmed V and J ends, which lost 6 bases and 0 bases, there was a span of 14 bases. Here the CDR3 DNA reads TGCGCCAGCACCCATAGGGGCCCGAGCACAGATACGCAGTATTTT. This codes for CASTHRGPSTDTQYF. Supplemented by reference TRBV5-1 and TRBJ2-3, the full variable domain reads KAGVTQTPRYLIKTRGQQVTLSCSPISGHRSVSWYQQTPGQGLQFLFEYFSETQRNKGNFPGRFSGRQFSNSRSEMNVSTLELGDSALYLCASTHRGPSTDTQYFGPGTRLTVL.

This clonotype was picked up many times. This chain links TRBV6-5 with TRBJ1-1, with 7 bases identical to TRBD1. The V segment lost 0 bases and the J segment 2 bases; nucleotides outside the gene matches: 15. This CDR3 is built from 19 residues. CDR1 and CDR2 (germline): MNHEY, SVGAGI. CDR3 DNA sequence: TGTGCCAGCAGTTACTCGTACGGGACAGTGGGTCCGGTAAACACTGAAGCTTTCTTT. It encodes CASSYSYGTVGPVNTEAFF.

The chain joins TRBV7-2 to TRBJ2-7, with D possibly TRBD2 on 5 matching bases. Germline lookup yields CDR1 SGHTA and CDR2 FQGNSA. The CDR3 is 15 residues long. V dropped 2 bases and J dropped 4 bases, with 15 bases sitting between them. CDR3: CASSLSFLASYEQYF. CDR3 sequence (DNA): TGTGCCAGCAGCTTATCCTTCCTAGCATCGTACGAGCAGTACTTC.

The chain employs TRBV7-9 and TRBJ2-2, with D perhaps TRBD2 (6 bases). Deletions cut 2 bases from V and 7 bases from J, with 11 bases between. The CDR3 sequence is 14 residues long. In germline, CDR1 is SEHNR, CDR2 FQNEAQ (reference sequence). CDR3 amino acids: CASSLRLVNGELFF. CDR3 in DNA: TGTGCCAGCAGCTTAAGACTAGTAAACGGGGAGCTGTTTTTT.

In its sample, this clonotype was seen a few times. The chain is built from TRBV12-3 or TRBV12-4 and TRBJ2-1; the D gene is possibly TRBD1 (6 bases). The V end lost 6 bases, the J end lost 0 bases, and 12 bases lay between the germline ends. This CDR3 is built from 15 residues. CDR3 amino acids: CASRGDTSSYNEQFF. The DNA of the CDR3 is TGTGCCAGCAGGGGGGACACAAGCTCCTACAATGAGCAGTTCTTC.

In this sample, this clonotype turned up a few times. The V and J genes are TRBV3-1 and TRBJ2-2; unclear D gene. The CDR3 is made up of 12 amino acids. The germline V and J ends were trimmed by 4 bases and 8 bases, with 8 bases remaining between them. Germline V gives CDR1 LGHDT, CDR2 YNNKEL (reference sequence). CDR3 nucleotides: TGTGCCAGCAGCCCAAGCAGGGGGGAGCTGTTTTTT. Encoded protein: CASSPSRGELFF. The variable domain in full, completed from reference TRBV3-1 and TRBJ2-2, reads DTAVSQTPKYLVTQMGNDKSIKCEQNLGHDTMYWYKQDSKKFLKIMFSYNNKELIINETVPNRFSPKSPDKAHLNLHINSLELGDSAVYFCASSPSRGELFFGEGSRLTVL.

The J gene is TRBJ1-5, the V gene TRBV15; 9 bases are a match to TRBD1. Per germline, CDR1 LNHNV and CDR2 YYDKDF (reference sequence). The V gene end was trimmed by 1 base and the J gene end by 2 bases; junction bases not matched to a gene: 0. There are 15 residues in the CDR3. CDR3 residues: CATSRGQGGNQPQHF. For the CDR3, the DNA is TGTGCCACCAGCAGAGGACAGGGGGGCAATCAGCCCCAGCATTTT.